Shown below are 30 T cell receptor beta chains from a single sample sequenced in a study of cytomegalovirus exposure and HLA in healthy donors. PCR primers comprised 60 Vbeta and 13 Jbeta primers. The data were produced by immunoSEQ multiplex PCR, yet TCRdb's version contains in-frame clones alone and is incomplete. The sample records 150,000 to 200,000 clones, about 90% being singletons. Sequenced material: PBMCs. The receptors here all came from a boy aged 2 to 9 in good health and CMV-seronegative.

This chain links TRBV7-7 with TRBJ2-1; possibly TRBD2 for D (5 bases). The CDR3 runs to 15 residues. Trimming pared 5 bases from V and 8 bases from J, leaving 19 bases between. The V gene's germline CDR1 is SSHAT and CDR2 FNYEAQ (reference sequence). The CDR3: CASSPSGFPLDEQFF. As DNA, the CDR3 is TGTGCCAGCAGCCCTTCGGGGTTCCCTTTGGATGAGCAGTTCTTC.

CDR3 in DNA: TGTGCCAATTTAGCGATAACTAGCACAGATACGCAGTATTTT. Translated, it gives CANLAITSTDTQYF. The chain combines TRBV6-5 with TRBJ2-3; the D gene is possibly TRBD2 (5 bases). Germline CDR1 and CDR2: MNHEY and SVGAGI. The CDR3 consists of 14 residues. Trimming took 10 bases from V and 0 from J, leaving 14 bases between them.

The chain is built from TRBV9 and TRBJ2-3; TRBD2 aligns across 9 bases. CDR1 is SGDLS and CDR2 is YYNGEE in the germline V gene. The CDR3 consists of 15 residues. V was clipped by 4 bases and J by 2 bases; unmatched bases: 5. CDR3 residues: CASSFPGLATDTQYF. The CDR3 nucleotides read TGTGCCAGCAGCTTTCCGGGACTAGCCACAGATACGCAGTATTTT.

The CDR3 nucleotides are TGTGCCAGCAGCTTGACTAACTGGGGCACAGATACGCAGTATTTT. This codes for CASSLTNWGTDTQYF. The gene calls are TRBV5-4 and TRBJ2-3; no clear D gene. The CDR3 is made up of 15 amino acids. V lost 1 base to trimming and J lost 1 base, with 10 bases between them. Germline values: CDR1 SGHNT, CDR2 YYREEE (reference sequence).

This clone was seen a handful of times. This chain uses TRBV7-9 with TRBJ2-7; 9 bases agree with TRBD2. Losses at the gene ends were 1 base for V and 3 bases for J; bases not matched to a gene: 4. The CDR3 totals 15 residues. Germline V lookup: CDR1 SEHNR, CDR2 FQNEAQ (reference sequence). This CDR3 reads CASSLGASGVYEQYF. The CDR3 DNA is TGTGCCAGCAGCTTAGGTGCTAGCGGGGTCTACGAGCAGTACTTC.

The V call is TRBV28, the J call TRBJ2-7; 10 bases match TRBD2. Germline V CDR1 and CDR2: MDHEN, SYDVKM. CDR3 length equals 17 residues. The J segment lost 2 bases and the V segment lost 4 bases, leaving 11 bases of the junction unmatched. The CDR3, as DNA: TGTGCCAGCAGTTCTTACCTGGGGAGCGGGAGGGCCTACGAGCAGTACTTC. Encoded protein: CASSSYLGSGRAYEQYF.

This chain links TRBV11-1 with TRBJ2-7, with 9 bases that match TRBD2. The germline CDR1 and CDR2 sequences are SGHAT and FQDESV (reference sequence). This CDR3 has 17 amino acids. Trimming removed 3 bases from V and 0 bases from J; junction bases left unmatched: 9. Here the CDR3 DNA reads TGTGCCAGCAGCTTTCCCAGGAGCGGGGGGAACTCCTACGAGCAGTACTTC. This translates into CASSFPRSGGNSYEQYF.

J is TRBJ2-2 and V is TRBV9; 8 bases align to TRBD1. V lost 4 bases to trimming and J lost 5 bases; unmatched junction nucleotides: 19. This CDR3 has 19 amino acids. From germline, CDR1 is SGDLS and CDR2 YYNGEE. CDR3 sequence: CASSTQGTGGRTYTGELFF. The CDR3, as DNA: TGTGCCAGCAGCACCCAGGGTACAGGGGGACGAACCTATACCGGGGAGCTGTTTTTT.

The V gene is TRBV7-9, the J gene TRBJ2-3; TRBD1 matches 7 bases. With V trimmed by 0 bases and J by 0 bases, 0 bases remained unmatched. The germline V gene has CDR1 SEHNR and CDR2 FQNEAQ (reference sequence). CDR3 length equals 15 residues. CDR3 DNA: TGTGCCAGCAGCTTAGCGGGACAGAGCACAGATACGCAGTATTTT. Translating gives CASSLAGQSTDTQYF.

The chain uses TRBV5-1 and TRBJ2-3; 8 nucleotides match TRBD2. CDR3 length equals 14 residues. Germline V gives CDR1 SGHRS, CDR2 YFSETQ. V was clipped by 4 bases and J by 2 bases; unmatched bases: 3. The CDR3 nucleotides are TGCGCCAGCAGCGCGGGAGGCCCCACAGATACGCAGTATTTT. Translated, it gives CASSAGGPTDTQYF.

Written as DNA, the CDR3 is TGTGCCAGCAGCTTAGGGCCAGGGGGCTACGAGCAGTACTTC. Residues: CASSLGPGGYEQYF. V gene TRBV7-3 combines with J gene TRBJ2-7, with 7 bases that match TRBD1. CDR1 is SGHTA and CDR2 is FQGTGA in the germline V gene. The ends lost 2 bases at V and 3 bases at J; junction bases unmatched: 4. This CDR3 comprises 14 residues.

This chain joins TRBV5-1 and TRBJ1-2, with 7 positions matching TRBD1. From germline, CDR1 is SGHRS and CDR2 YFSETQ. The CDR3 spans 15 residues. Unmatched junction bases numbered 8, after V lost 4 bases and J lost 2 bases. The CDR3 coding sequence is TGCGCCAGCAGCAGAGACGGACAGGAAAACTATGGCTACACCTTC. This codes for CASSRDGQENYGYTF.

CDR3 DNA: TGTGCCAGCAGCTTAGGCCCCTGGGTGGGAGCGTACAATGAGCAGTTCTTC. Amino acids: CASSLGPWVGAYNEQFF. This chain connects TRBV7-9 to TRBJ2-1, with D tentatively TRBD2 (5 bases). The V gene's germline CDR1 is SEHNR and CDR2 FQNEAQ (reference sequence). This CDR3 has 17 amino acids. The V and J ends lost 1 base and 4 bases respectively, with 17 bases between them.

This clone was detected once. This chain uses TRBV5-6 with TRBJ1-5; tentatively, D is TRBD1 (6 bases). In germline, CDR1 is SGHDT, CDR2 YYEEEE. The CDR3 sequence is 16 residues long. The V and J ends lost 4 bases and 5 bases respectively, with 19 bases between them. The CDR3 is CASSAATGNVHQPQHF. In DNA, the CDR3 is TGTGCCAGCAGCGCCGCCACAGGGAATGTCCATCAGCCCCAGCATTTT.

This clone was detected once. The CDR3 loop is CASSGGRDSRFTMNTEAFF. CDR3 sequence (DNA): TGTGCCAGCAGCGGCGGTCGGGATTCCAGGTTCACCATGAACACTGAAGCTTTCTTT. This chain links TRBV7-9 with TRBJ1-1; D is undetermined. The V end was cut by 5 bases, the J end by 0 bases, with 25 bases between. Germline V lookup: CDR1 SEHNR, CDR2 FQNEAQ (reference sequence). This CDR3 spans 19 amino acids. The full variable domain, in which reference TRBV7-9 and TRBJ1-1 provide the parts outside the CDR3, is DTGVSQNPRHKITKRGQNVTFRCDPISEHNRLYWYRQTLGQGPEFLTYFQNEAQLEKSRLLSDRFSAERPKGSFSTLEIQRTEQGDSAMYLCASSGGRDSRFTMNTEAFFGQGTRLTVV.

This chain links TRBV25-1 with TRBJ2-7; D is uncertain. Trimming stripped 2 bases from V and 8 bases from J, with 7 bases between. The germline CDR1 and CDR2 sequences are MGHDK and SYGVNS. The CDR3 runs to 11 residues. The CDR3 protein is CASSEQYKQYF. The CDR3 nucleotides are TGTGCCAGCAGTGAACAGTACAAGCAGTACTTC.

A few counts support this clone. This rearrangement joins TRBV14 to TRBJ2-5, with D maybe TRBD1 (5 bases). Looked up from germline, CDR1 is SGHDN and CDR2 is FVKESK. Trimming removed 3 bases from V and 6 bases from J, with 11 bases in between. The CDR3 runs 13 residues. DNA of the CDR3: TGTGCCAGCAGCCAGGGGCAGCTCCAGACCCAGTACTTC. Its protein product is CASSQGQLQTQYF.

V is TRBV28 and J is TRBJ1-4; D is perhaps TRBD1 (6 bases). The CDR3 extends over 16 amino acids. CDR1 is MDHEN and CDR2 is SYDVKM in the germline V gene. V lost 5 bases, J lost 4 bases, and 17 bases lay in between. The CDR3 loop reads CASSIGGWEHNEKLFF. CDR3 bases: TGTGCCAGCAGTATAGGGGGTTGGGAACATAATGAAAAACTGTTTTTT. Full variable domain (remainder filled in from reference TRBV28 and TRBJ1-4): DVKVTQSSRYLVKRTGEKVFLECVQDMDHENMFWYRQDPGLGLRLIYFSYDVKMKEKGDIPEGYSVSREKKERFSLILESASTNQTSMYLCASSIGGWEHNEKLFFGSGTQLSVL.

The chain employs TRBV5-1 and TRBJ1-1, with TRBD1 matching over 10 bases. In germline, CDR1 is SGHRS, CDR2 YFSETQ. The CDR3 length is 17 residues. V gave up 3 bases and J gave up 1 base; unmatched junction bases: 9. CDR3 nucleotide sequence: TGCGCCAGCAGCTCCATCGGGACAGGGGAGGGGAACACTGAAGCTTTCTTT. It is translated as CASSSIGTGEGNTEAFF. Full variable domain (remainder filled in from reference TRBV5-1 and TRBJ1-1): KAGVTQTPRYLIKTRGQQVTLSCSPISGHRSVSWYQQTPGQGLQFLFEYFSETQRNKGNFPGRFSGRQFSNSRSEMNVSTLELGDSALYLCASSSIGTGEGNTEAFFGQGTRLTVV.

The chain recombines TRBV6-1 with TRBJ2-2; D is unclear. V was trimmed by 5 bases and J by 7 bases, leaving 14 bases between them. CDR1 MNHNS and CDR2 SASEGT come from the germline V gene. This CDR3 is 14 amino acids long. CDR3 in amino acids: CASSLALADGELFF. CDR3 coding DNA: TGTGCCAGCAGTTTGGCCCTGGCCGACGGGGAGCTGTTTTTT.

V usage is TRBV11-2 and J usage is TRBJ2-3; 14 nucleotides line up with TRBD2. This CDR3 contains 17 residues. Germline assignment: CDR1 SGHAT and CDR2 FQNNGV. Trimming took 5 bases from V and 2 from J; bases not matched to a gene: 6. The CDR3 region is CASSRGLAGANTDTQYF. The CDR3, as DNA: TGTGCCAGCAGCCGGGGACTAGCGGGGGCGAACACAGATACGCAGTATTTT. The variable domain in full, with the rest retrieved from reference TRBV11-2 and TRBJ2-3, is EAGVAQSPRYKIIEKRQSVAFWCNPISGHATLYWYQQILGQGPKLLIQFQNNGVVDDSQLPKDRFSAERLKGVDSTLKIQPAKLEDSAVYLCASSRGLAGANTDTQYFGPGTRLTVL.

The rearrangement uses TRBV19 and TRBJ2-1; weak D call: TRBD2 (5 bases). Trimming took off 3 bases at V and 0 bases at J, with 9 bases between the two ends. The CDR3 is 15 amino acids. Germline CDR1 reads LNHDA; CDR2 reads SQIVND (reference sequence). The CDR3 loop reads CASSIKRSSYNEQFF. The DNA for the CDR3 is TGTGCCAGTAGTATCAAGCGGAGCTCCTACAATGAGCAGTTCTTC.

The chain has TRBV6-1 and TRBJ1-3; 8 nucleotides align to TRBD1. Unmatched junction bases numbered 20, after V lost 0 bases and J lost 4 bases. The CDR3 sequence is 21 residues long. Germline-derived CDR1 and CDR2 are MNHNS and SASEGT. This chain's CDR3 is CASSEAVLKRGTGDLGNTIYF. CDR3 nucleotide sequence: TGTGCCAGCAGTGAAGCGGTCCTAAAAAGAGGGACAGGAGACCTCGGAAACACCATATATTTT.

This sequence joins TRBV30 and TRBJ2-2; no definite D call. The CDR3 sequence is 13 residues long. V was shortened by 5 bases and J by 4 bases, with 11 bases between the two germline ends. Germline V gene sequence: CDR1 GTSNPN, CDR2 SVGIG (reference sequence). The CDR3 loop reads CAWVKTGTGELFF. The CDR3 DNA reads as TGTGCCTGGGTAAAGACGGGCACCGGGGAGCTGTTTTTT.

J is TRBJ1-5 and V is TRBV2; the match to TRBD1 covers 7 bases. After removal of 11 bases from V and 5 bases from J, the junction contained 6 bases not matched to a gene. CDR1 is SNHLY, CDR2 FYNNEI, per germline. The CDR3 contains 12 residues. As DNA, the CDR3 is TGTGCCGCCGGCGACAGGGATCAGCCCCAGCATTTT. Its translation: CAAGDRDQPQHF.

The chain employs TRBV6-5 and TRBJ1-6, with a weak D call TRBD1 (6 bases). The length of the CDR3 is 13 residues. V lost 5 bases, J lost 9 bases, and 11 bases lay in between. From germline, CDR1 is MNHEY and CDR2 SVGAGI. The chain's CDR3 is CASSRGGGSPLHF. The CDR3 coding sequence is TGTGCCAGCAGTAGGGGGGGCGGTTCACCCCTCCACTTT.

V and J are TRBV5-8 and TRBJ2-1, with 12 bases aligning to TRBD2. Trimming removed 3 bases from V and 2 bases from J; junction bases left unmatched: 9. CDR3 length: 18 residues. The germline V gene has CDR1 SGHTS and CDR2 YDEGEE. CDR3 loop: CASSSTSGSVRPYNEQFF. CDR3 DNA: TGTGCCAGCAGCTCGACTAGCGGGAGTGTACGCCCCTACAATGAGCAGTTCTTC.

The rearrangement links TRBV2 to TRBJ2-5; D gene uncertain. V was pared by 2 bases and J by 0 bases, with 13 bases between. The CDR3 extends over 16 amino acids. Germline lookup yields CDR1 SNHLY and CDR2 FYNNEI. The CDR3, as DNA: TGTGCCAGCAGTGAACGCGGCTTTGGGTACCAAGAGACCCAGTACTTC. Its translation: CASSERGFGYQETQYF.

The V gene is TRBV28, the J gene TRBJ2-7; D call uncertain. The CDR3 loop spans 12 amino acids. CDR1 MDHEN and CDR2 SYDVKM come from the germline V gene. Trimming shortened V by 10 bases and J by 0 bases, and 10 bases separated the two germline ends. Here the CDR3 reads CATTRVSYEQYF. CDR3 bases: TGTGCCACCACCCGGGTCTCCTACGAGCAGTACTTC. Full variable domain (outside the CDR3, taken from reference TRBV28 and TRBJ2-7): DVKVTQSSRYLVKRTGEKVFLECVQDMDHENMFWYRQDPGLGLRLIYFSYDVKMKEKGDIPEGYSVSREKKERFSLILESASTNQTSMYLCATTRVSYEQYFGPGTRLTVT.

This clone has just one count. The chain recombines TRBV19 with TRBJ1-1; D possibly corresponds to TRBD1 (5 bases). The V end was cut by 3 bases, the J end by 5 bases, with 22 bases between. The V gene's germline CDR1 is LNHDA and CDR2 SQIVND (reference sequence). The CDR3 runs 17 residues. DNA of the CDR3: TGTGCCAGTAGTATCCTTACGTCCGGCAGGGAGGAGACTGAAGCTTTCTTT. It is translated as CASSILTSGREETEAFF.